These 17 T cell receptor beta chains were all obtained from the same sample, sequenced in a study of CD8+CD57+ T cells in acquired aplastic anemia. It was patients with CD8+CD57+ cell expansion by flow cytometry who were chosen for sequencing. It was genomic DNA that served as the template for profiling TCR beta VDJ and CDR3. MiXCR, applied by TCRdb to the reads, yields one record per CDR3 protein. The repertoire includes 450,000 to 550,000 distinct CDR3 sequences, roughly 34% of them detected once, and roughly 0.89% sits in the top ten. The sequenced sample consisted of sorted CD4+, CD8+, or CD8+CD57+ T cells (not recorded which) from PBMCs. The receptors were sampled from a human donor with aplastic anemia.

The rearrangement links TRBV29-1 to TRBJ2-7; D is possibly TRBD1 (7 bases). The V gene lost 6 bases and the J gene lost 6 bases, with 18 bases spanning the gap. Per germline, CDR1 SQVTM and CDR2 ANQGSEA. CDR3 length: 13 residues. The chain's CDR3 is CSVRRGQGGEQYF. CDR3 DNA sequence: TGCAGCGTCCGTCGAGGCCAGGGGGGCGAGCAGTACTTC.

Regarding this clonotype: This clone may be a read error of a much larger clone one base away. The chain combines TRBV2 with TRBJ2-2, with 8 bases that match TRBD2. This CDR3 comprises 13 residues. Germline values: CDR1 SNHLY, CDR2 FYNNEI. For the CDR3, the DNA is TGTGTCAGCGGGGGACCGAACACCGGGGAGCTGTTTTTT. Translating it yields CVSGGPNTGELFF.

This clonotype was counted a few times. The chain carries TRBV5-1 and TRBJ2-7, with a weak D call TRBD1 (6 bases). CDR1 and CDR2 from the germline V gene are SGHRS and YFSETQ. The CDR3 loop spans 13 amino acids. Trimming cost V 6 bases and J 0 bases, with 10 bases left between them. CDR3 amino acids: CASNQGSSYEQYF. Written as DNA, the CDR3 is TGCGCCAGCAATCAGGGGTCCTCCTACGAGCAGTACTTC.

This clonotype was seen a few times. This may be a read error: a much more frequent sequence differs by one nucleotide. The chain links TRBV2 to TRBJ2-7; 8 bases match TRBD1. Germline lookup yields CDR1 SNHLY and CDR2 FYNNEI. The CDR3 is 14 residues long. V gave up 5 bases and J gave up 3 bases; unmatched junction bases: 6. The CDR3 spells CASSTGTGYYEQYF. CDR3 nucleotides: TGTGCCAGCAGTACCGGGACAGGCTACTACGAGCAGTACTTC. Based on the CDR3 plus reference TRBV2 and TRBJ2-7, the full variable domain is EPEVTQTPSHQVTQMGQEVILRCVPISNHLYFYWYRQILGQKVEFLVSFYNNEISEKSEIFDDQFSVERPDGSNFTLKIRSTKLEDSAMYFCASSTGTGYYEQYFGPGTRLTVT.

This clonotype was detected a few times. The chain links TRBV11-2 to TRBJ1-3; D gene uncertain. The CDR3 length is 17 residues. Germline lookup yields CDR1 SGHAT and CDR2 FQNNGV. Trimming left V 5 bases short and J 5 bases short, with 22 bases between. The chain's CDR3 is CASSPLRVGSLRNTIYF. DNA of the CDR3: TGTGCCAGCAGCCCGCTACGAGTTGGATCGCTGAGAAACACCATATATTTT.

As concerns this clonotype: One base away lies a much larger clone, so this may be a sequencing read error. CDR3 DNA: TGTGCCAGCATGGGGACTAGCACAGATACGCAGTATTTT. The encoded protein is CASMGTSTDTQYF. The genes are TRBV5-6 and TRBJ2-3; weak D call: TRBD2 (6 bases). This CDR3 is 13 amino acids long. Per the germline V gene, CDR1 is SGHDT and CDR2 is YYEEEE. The germline V and J ends were trimmed by 6 bases and 0 bases, with 8 bases remaining between them.

The chain uses TRBV19 and TRBJ1-3, with 10 bases that match TRBD1. The CDR3 is 15 amino acids. Per the germline V gene, CDR1 is LNHDA and CDR2 is SQIVND (reference sequence). Trimming cost V 11 bases and J 5 bases; bases outside gene matches: 12. The CDR3 nucleotides are TGTGCCGTGAGGACCGGGACAGGGGATCGAAACACCATATATTTT. Translating gives CAVRTGTGDRNTIYF.

This clonotype was detected only a few times. The genes are TRBV20-1 and TRBJ2-1, with TRBD2 identical over 8 bases. The CDR3 is made up of 15 amino acids. V was clipped by 5 bases and J by 0 bases; unmatched bases: 6. Germline assignment: CDR1 DFQATT and CDR2 SNEGSKA (reference sequence). The CDR3 coding sequence is TGCAGTGCTCGGACTAGCCAGAGCTCCTACAATGAGCAGTTCTTC. This codes for CSARTSQSSYNEQFF.

V is TRBV25-1 and J is TRBJ1-6; D uncertain. The germline V gene has CDR1 MGHDK and CDR2 SYGVNS. This CDR3 comprises 14 residues. Trimming stripped 6 bases from V and 9 bases from J, with 15 bases between. CDR3 bases: TGTGCCAGCAGCCACCCCCAGGTCAGTTCACCCCTCCACTTT. Protein: CASSHPQVSSPLHF.

This chain joins TRBV6-1 and TRBJ1-5, with 9 positions matching TRBD1. The CDR3 length is 14 residues. Trimming took 6 bases from V and 7 from J; bases not matched to a gene: 7. CDR1 is MNHNS and CDR2 is SASEGT in the germline V gene. In nucleotides, the CDR3 is TGTGCCAGCAGCGCGAACAGGGGGCGGCAGCCCCAGCATTTT. The encoded protein is CASSANRGRQPQHF.

This clonotype showed up many times. This chain links TRBV20-1 with TRBJ2-7; D perhaps matches TRBD2 (7 bases). V lost 7 bases and J lost 10, with 17 bases in between. Germline V gene lookup returns CDR1 DFQATT and CDR2 SNEGSKA (reference sequence). The CDR3 is 11 amino acids. In DNA, the CDR3 is TGCAGTGTGAGGGGGGAGGGCGGACAGTACTTC. This translates into CSVRGEGGQYF.

V gene TRBV2 combines with J gene TRBJ2-7; 12 bases match TRBD2. With 7 bases clipped from V and 5 bases from J, the junction kept 6 bases outside the gene matches. Germline values: CDR1 SNHLY, CDR2 FYNNEI. The CDR3 contains 14 residues. This CDR3 reads CASTGLAGFDEQYF. The CDR3 nucleotides read TGTGCCAGCACCGGACTAGCGGGATTCGACGAGCAGTACTTC.

This clonotype has only a few counts. The chain is built from TRBV12-3 or TRBV12-4 and TRBJ1-5; the D gene is possibly TRBD1 (6 bases). The CDR3 is 17 amino acids. V dropped 3 bases and J dropped 3 bases, with 18 bases sitting between them. CDR3 DNA: TGTGCCAGCAGTTTGTCCTTGGGGGGCGCCTTCAATCAGCCCCAGCATTTT. Translation: CASSLSLGGAFNQPQHF.

This clonotype was counted once. This may arise from a read error, as a much more abundant clone is one base away. V gene TRBV27 combines with J gene TRBJ1-5; D perhaps matches TRBD1 (5 bases). Trimming took off 5 bases at V and 9 bases at J, with 11 bases between the two ends. CDR1 is MNHEY and CDR2 is SMNVEV in the germline V gene (reference sequence). The CDR3 runs to 12 residues. CDR3: CASSGGDRPQHF. The CDR3 DNA reads TGTGCCAGCAGTGGAGGGGATCGGCCCCAGCATTTT.

This clonotype has a count of ten or more. This sequence joins TRBV15 and TRBJ1-6; D ambiguous. In germline, CDR1 is LNHNV, CDR2 YYDKDF (reference sequence). The length of the CDR3 is 16 residues. V was shortened by 3 bases and J by 8 bases, with 17 bases between the two germline ends. The CDR3 nucleotides are TGTGCCACCAGCAGGGGAGGTCGACGGGCCGATTCACCCCTCCACTTT. Protein: CATSRGGRRADSPLHF.

This clonotype was detected ten times or more. This chain joins TRBV7-2 and TRBJ2-7, with 12 bases matching TRBD2. With V trimmed by 4 bases and J by 3 bases, 4 bases remained unmatched. Germline assignment: CDR1 SGHTA and CDR2 FQGNSA. CDR3 length: 15 amino acids. The CDR3 spells CASSSTSGRSYEQYF. The CDR3 DNA reads as TGTGCCAGCAGCTCGACTAGCGGGAGAAGCTACGAGCAGTACTTC. Complete variable domain (other parts from reference TRBV7-2 and TRBJ2-7): GAGVSQSPSNKVTEKGKDVELRCDPISGHTALYWYRQSLGQGLEFLIYFQGNSAPDKSGLPSDRFSAERTGGSVSTLTIQRTQQEDSAVYLCASSSTSGRSYEQYFGPGTRLTVT.

The chain carries TRBV9 and TRBJ2-1; D is undetermined. V was clipped by 3 bases and J by 0 bases, with 10 bases between them. This CDR3 region has 15 residues. The germline gives CDR1 SGDLS, CDR2 YYNGEE. CDR3 protein: CASSALIGSYNEQFF. The DNA for the CDR3 is TGTGCCAGCAGCGCTCTTATAGGCTCCTACAATGAGCAGTTCTTC.